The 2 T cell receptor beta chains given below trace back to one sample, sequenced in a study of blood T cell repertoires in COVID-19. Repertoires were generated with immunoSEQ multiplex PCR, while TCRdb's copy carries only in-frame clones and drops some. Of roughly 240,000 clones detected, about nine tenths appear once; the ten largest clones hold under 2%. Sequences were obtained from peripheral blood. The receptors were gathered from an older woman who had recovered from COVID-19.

The DNA of the CDR3 is TGTGCCAGCAGCCGTGGACACGGCTACGCCGGGGAGCTGTTTTTT. Its translation: CASSRGHGYAGELFF. This rearrangement joins TRBV3-1 (or the pseudogene TRBV3-2) to TRBJ2-2; tentative D call: TRBD1 (5 bases). The germline CDR1 and CDR2 sequences are LGHDT and YNNKEL (reference sequence). This CDR3 is built from 15 residues. V was trimmed by 4 bases and J by 6 bases, leaving 15 bases between them.

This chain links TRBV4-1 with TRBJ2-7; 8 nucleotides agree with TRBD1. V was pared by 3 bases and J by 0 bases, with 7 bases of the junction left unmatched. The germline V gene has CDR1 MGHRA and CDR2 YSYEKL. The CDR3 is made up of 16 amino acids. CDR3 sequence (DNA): TGCGCCAGCAGCCAGCGGACAGGGACCGTCTCCTACGAGCAGTACTTC. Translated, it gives CASSQRTGTVSYEQYF.